The following is a TCR beta chain sequence with its context. The antigen remains unidentified. Diagnosis of hyperthyroidism was new in patients aged 18 to 65, and its duration was under 2 months. Not enrolled were patients with uncontrolled infection, other autoimmune disease, pregnancy or lactation. This record comes from a study of T cells in Graves' hyperthyroidism and ophthalmopathy. Overall study findings and caveats: Ophthalmopathy was model-predicted a median around 6.7 months pre-onset.

Amplification of TCR beta CDR3 regions used RNA as the template. HTBI primers were the set used in a first-round RT-PCR of the TCR CDR3. From the multiplex PCR reads, TCRdb called clonotypes with MiXCR, one entry per CDR3 protein. The data show approximately 360,000 distinct CDR3 sequences, 15% to 18% seen once. Sequencing was performed on blood. The sequence came from a young woman with Graves' hyperthyroidism that later progressed to Graves' ophthalmopathy.

The CDR3 is CASSPPSGRGVQETQYF. The CDR3 coding sequence is TGTGCCAGCTCACCACCGAGCGGGAGAGGAGTACAAGAGACCCAGTACTTC. The chain carries TRBV18 and TRBJ2-5; TRBD2 aligns across 8 bases. CDR3 size: 17 residues. J lost 2 bases, V lost 0 bases, and 8 bases had no gene match. Germline assignment: CDR1 KGHSH and CDR2 LQKENI. The full variable domain, rest sourced from reference TRBV18 and TRBJ2-5, is NAGVMQNPRHLVRRRGQEARLRCSPMKGHSHVYWYRQLPEEGLKFMVYLQKENIIDESGMPKERFSAEFPKEGPSILRIQQVVRGDSAAYFCASSPPSGRGVQETQYFGPGTRLLVL.